These 12 T cell receptor beta chains originate from one sample sequenced in a study of blood T cell repertoires in COVID-19. Clones were read by immunoSEQ multiplex PCR, and TCRdb kept only the in-frame ones, dropping some. The repertoire holds fewer than 700,000 clones, with roughly nine tenths as singletons. The sample taken for sequencing was peripheral blood. The receptors here all came from a woman in her forties or fifties with COVID-19, enrolled during active disease.

The gene calls are TRBV12-5 and TRBJ1-1, with TRBD1 matching over 8 bases. After removal of 5 bases from V and 11 bases from J, the junction contained 7 bases not matched to a gene. The germline V gene encodes CDR1 LGHNT and CDR2 FRNRAP. The CDR3 has 12 residues. CDR3 sequence reads: CASGPWTGRAFF. CDR3 DNA: TGTGCTAGTGGTCCCTGGACAGGGAGGGCTTTCTTT. Drawing the rest from reference TRBV12-5 and TRBJ1-1, the complete variable domain is DARVTQTPRHKVTEMGQEVTMRCQPILGHNTVFWYRQTMMQGLELLAYFRNRAPLDDSGMPKDRFSAEMPDATLATLKIQPSEPRDSAVYFCASGPWTGRAFFGQGTRLTVV.

The V call is TRBV7-9, the J call TRBJ1-2; D gene uncertain. Germline values: CDR1 SEHNR, CDR2 FQNEAQ (reference sequence). This CDR3 region has 14 residues. V was shortened by 4 bases and J by 4 bases, with 13 bases between the two germline ends. The CDR3 DNA follows: TGTGCCAGCAGCTCCGAAGCTACTTCCTATGGCTACACCTTC. Translated: CASSSEATSYGYTF.

V usage is TRBV18 and J usage is TRBJ2-2, with 10 nucleotides matching TRBD1. V shed 3 bases and J 3 bases; nucleotides not matched to a gene: 7. The CDR3 has 17 residues. Germline V gene lookup returns CDR1 KGHSH and CDR2 LQKENI. The CDR3 DNA reads as TGTGCCAGCTCACCGATGACAGGGGGCCTGGACACCGGGGAGCTGTTTTTT. Translated: CASSPMTGGLDTGELFF.

V is TRBV27 and J is TRBJ1-2, with a tentative D call TRBD1 (6 bases). The CDR3 runs to 15 residues. V shed 5 bases and J shed 8 bases, with 21 bases lying between them. Germline CDR1 is MNHEY and CDR2 is SMNVEV (reference sequence). CDR3 bases: TGTGCCAGCAGTCCCCACGGTGGATACAGGGACGGCTACACCTTC. Its protein is CASSPHGGYRDGYTF.

This clone has only one observation. This chain connects TRBV5-1 to TRBJ2-7; TRBD2 is a possible D gene (5 bases). V lost 3 bases, J lost 0 bases, and 16 bases lay in between. CDR3 length equals 16 residues. Germline loops: CDR1 SGHRS, CDR2 YFSETQ. The CDR3 DNA follows: TGCGCCAGCAGCTCCCCGGAGGCCTCCCTCTCCTACGAGCAGTACTTC. Translated, it gives CASSSPEASLSYEQYF. The full variable domain, with the rest looked up from reference TRBV5-1 and TRBJ2-7, is KAGVTQTPRYLIKTRGQQVTLSCSPISGHRSVSWYQQTPGQGLQFLFEYFSETQRNKGNFPGRFSGRQFSNSRSEMNVSTLELGDSALYLCASSSPEASLSYEQYFGPGTRLTVT.

The chain uses TRBV2 and TRBJ1-3, with 8 bases that match TRBD1. This CDR3 comprises 14 residues. Per the germline V gene, CDR1 is SNHLY and CDR2 is FYNNEI. J was trimmed by 2 bases and V by 9 bases; bases with no gene match: 6. CDR3 amino acids: CARGGTGTGNTIYF. The CDR3 nucleotides are TGTGCCAGGGGGGGGACAGGAACTGGAAACACCATATATTTT.

This clone came up once. V is TRBV28 and J is TRBJ2-1; possible D gene TRBD1, 6 bases. The V end was cut by 4 bases, the J end by 5 bases, with 21 bases between. The CDR3 runs to 17 residues. Germline CDR1 MDHEN, CDR2 SYDVKM. CDR3 coding DNA: TGTGCCAGCAGTTCCCCCGATACAGGGCGTACCCACAATGAGCAGTTCTTC. Protein: CASSSPDTGRTHNEQFF.

This sequence joins TRBV4-1 and TRBJ2-7, with TRBD1 matching 10 bases. Trimming took 5 bases from V and 5 from J; bases not matched to a gene: 6. Germline-derived CDR1 and CDR2 are MGHRA and YSYEKL. CDR3 length equals 14 residues. CDR3 protein: CASSTQGTGDEQYF. The DNA of the CDR3 is TGCGCCAGCAGCACCCAGGGGACAGGGGACGAGCAGTACTTC.

The chain couples TRBV6-2 or TRBV6-3 to TRBJ1-2; no definite D call. Trimming took 6 bases from V and 6 from J, leaving 14 bases between them. The germline gives CDR1 MNHEY, CDR2 SVGEGT. The CDR3 runs 13 residues. Written as DNA, the CDR3 is TGTGCCAGCAGCGAAGACATGGCCGATGGCTACACCTTC. Translation gives CASSEDMADGYTF.

V and J are TRBV24-1 and TRBJ1-2, with D possibly matching TRBD1 (5 bases). This CDR3 has 13 amino acids. Germline CDR1 reads KGHDR; CDR2 reads SFDVKD. The germline V and J ends were trimmed by 7 bases and 4 bases, with 12 bases remaining between them. The CDR3 here is CATRGEGPYGYTF. CDR3 sequence (DNA): TGTGCCACCAGGGGGGAGGGGCCCTATGGCTACACCTTC.

The chain links TRBV3-1 (or the pseudogene TRBV3-2) to TRBJ2-5; D possibly corresponds to TRBD1 (5 bases). Germline CDR1 is LGHDT and CDR2 is YNNKEL (reference sequence). V shed 4 bases and J shed 0 bases, with 15 bases lying between them. This CDR3 has 16 amino acids. CDR3 region: CASSPLDTSYQETQYF. In DNA form, the CDR3 reads TGTGCCAGCAGCCCCTTGGACACTTCGTACCAAGAGACCCAGTACTTC.

To note about this clone: This sample includes further DNA sequences coding for the same CDR3. CDR3 sequence reads: CASSQDRGTEAFF. The CDR3 coding sequence is TGTGCCAGCAGCCAAGACCGGGGGACTGAAGCTTTCTTT. The V gene is TRBV3-1 (or the pseudogene TRBV3-2), the J gene TRBJ1-1; weak D call: TRBD1 (5 bases). V lost 0 bases, J lost 5 bases, and 7 bases lay in between. The CDR3 runs to 13 residues. From germline, CDR1 is LGHDT and CDR2 YNNKEL (reference sequence).